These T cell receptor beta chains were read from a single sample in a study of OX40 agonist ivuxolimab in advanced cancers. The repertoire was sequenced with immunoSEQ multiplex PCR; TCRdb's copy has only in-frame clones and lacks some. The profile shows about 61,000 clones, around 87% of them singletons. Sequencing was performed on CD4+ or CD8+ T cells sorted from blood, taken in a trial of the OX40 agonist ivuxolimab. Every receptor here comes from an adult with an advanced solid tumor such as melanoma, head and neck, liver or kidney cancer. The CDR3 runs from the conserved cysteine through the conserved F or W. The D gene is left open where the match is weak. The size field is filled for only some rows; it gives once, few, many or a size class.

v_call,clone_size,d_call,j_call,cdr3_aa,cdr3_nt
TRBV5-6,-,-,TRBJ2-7,CASSLETGTSYEQYF,TGTGCCAGCAGCCTCGAGACAGGCACTTCCTACGAGCAGTACTTC
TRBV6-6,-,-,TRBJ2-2,CASSYYYTGELFF,TGTGCCAGCAGTTACTACTACACCGGGGAGCTGTTTTTT
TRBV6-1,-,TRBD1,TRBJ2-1,CASRPRDRTYNEQFF,TGTGCCAGCAGACCCCGGGACAGGACGTACAATGAGCAGTTCTTC
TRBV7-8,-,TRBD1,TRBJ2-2,CASSLRDRAGELFF,TGTGCCAGCAGCCTCCGGGACAGGGCCGGGGAGCTGTTTTTT
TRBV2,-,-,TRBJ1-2,CASSGDGTWGGYTF,TGTGCCAGCAGTGGAGACGGGACTTGGGGAGGCTACACCTTC
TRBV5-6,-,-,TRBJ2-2,CASSGVGGELFF,TGTGCCAGCAGCGGAGTGGGCGGGGAGCTGTTTTTT
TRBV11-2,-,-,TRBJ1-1,CASSATSEAFF,TGTGCCAGCAGCGCAACATCTGAAGCTTTCTTT
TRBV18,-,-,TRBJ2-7,CASSPGVDSYEQYF,TGTGCCAGCTCACCAGGGGTAGACTCCTACGAGCAGTACTTC
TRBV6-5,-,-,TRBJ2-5,CASSYSRGVLKTQYF,TGTGCCAGCAGTTATTCTAGGGGGGTCTTGAAGACCCAGTACTTC
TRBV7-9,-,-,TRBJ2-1,CASSLSVGGPYNEQFF,TGTGCCAGCAGCTTAAGCGTGGGGGGACCCTACAATGAGCAGTTCTTC
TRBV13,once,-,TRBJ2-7,CASSLTASYEQYF,TGTGCCAGCAGCCTAACAGCATCCTACGAGCAGTACTTC
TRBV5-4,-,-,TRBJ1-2,CASSLNWQDLGGYTF,TGTGCCAGCAGCTTGAATTGGCAGGATCTCGGGGGCTACACCTTC
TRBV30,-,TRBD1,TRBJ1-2,CAWSRTGGGYTF,TGTGCCTGGAGCCGGACAGGGGGTGGCTACACCTTC
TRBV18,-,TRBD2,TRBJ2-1,CASSSSGGAEQFF,TGTGCCAGCTCATCTAGCGGGGGGGCAGAGCAGTTCTTC
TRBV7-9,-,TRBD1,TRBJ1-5,CASSLGRTGEDNQPQHF,TGTGCCAGCAGCTTAGGGAGGACAGGGGAAGACAATCAGCCCCAGCATTTT
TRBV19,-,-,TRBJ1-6,CASRIRENRDNSPLHF,TGTGCCAGTAGGATACGGGAGAACAGGGATAATTCACCCCTCCACTTT
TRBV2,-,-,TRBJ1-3,CASSGQLGNTIYF,TGTGCCAGCAGTGGACAGTTAGGAAACACCATATATTTT
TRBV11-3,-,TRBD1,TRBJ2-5,CATSLPSPHRGPQETQYF,TGTGCCACCTCACTGCCGTCGCCCCACAGGGGGCCTCAAGAGACCCAGTACTTC
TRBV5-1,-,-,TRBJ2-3,CASSLQAGGTDTQYF,TGCGCCAGCAGCTTGCAGGCCGGCGGCACAGATACGCAGTATTTT
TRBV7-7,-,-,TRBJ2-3,CASSPTGADTQYF,TGTGCTAGCAGCCCGACGGGCGCAGATACGCAGTATTTT
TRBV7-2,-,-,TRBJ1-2,CASSGALGYGYTF,TGTGCCAGCAGCGGTGCCTTGGGCTATGGCTACACCTTC
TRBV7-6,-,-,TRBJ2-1,CASSLRSVQARYNEQFF,TGTGCCAGCAGCTTAAGGTCGGTCCAAGCCCGCTACAATGAGCAGTTCTTC
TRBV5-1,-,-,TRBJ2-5,CASSWGLLPQETQYF,TGCGCCAGCAGCTGGGGCCTCCTCCCCCAAGAGACCCAGTACTTC
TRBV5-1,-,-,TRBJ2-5,CASSLAGPETQYF,TGCGCCAGCAGCTTGGCGGGGCCGGAGACCCAGTACTTC
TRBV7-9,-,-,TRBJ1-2,CASSLVQGNYGYTF,TGTGCCAGCAGCTTAGTACAGGGAAACTATGGCTACACCTTC
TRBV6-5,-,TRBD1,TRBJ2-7,CASRPPQGAFYEQYF,TGTGCCAGCAGGCCACCTCAGGGGGCGTTCTACGAGCAGTACTTC
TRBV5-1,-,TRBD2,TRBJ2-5,CASSLDSRTSQETQYF,TGCGCCAGCAGCTTGGATTCGAGGACTAGCCAAGAGACCCAGTACTTC
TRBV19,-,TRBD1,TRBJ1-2,CASNDRGASNYGYTF,TGTGCCAGTAACGACAGGGGGGCCTCTAACTATGGCTACACCTTC
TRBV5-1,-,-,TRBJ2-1,CASSLQSSYNEQFF,TGCGCCAGCAGCTTACAGAGCTCCTACAATGAGCAGTTCTTC
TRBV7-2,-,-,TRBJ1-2,CASSLALRSGRDTTYGYTF,TGTGCCAGCAGCTTAGCTCTTCGATCCGGTCGGGACACCACTTATGGCTACACCTTC
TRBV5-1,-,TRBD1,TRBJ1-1,CASSLITGALAEAFF,TGCGCCAGCAGCTTGATAACAGGGGCGCTCGCTGAAGCTTTCTTT
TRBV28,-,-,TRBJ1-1,CASKLGQGEAFF,TGTGCCAGCAAACTGGGGCAAGGTGAAGCTTTCTTT
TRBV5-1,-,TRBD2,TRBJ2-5,CASSLVSGGDTQYF,TGCGCCAGCAGCTTGGTTAGCGGGGGGGACACCCAGTACTTC
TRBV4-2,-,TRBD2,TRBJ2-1,CASSHTGLENEQFF,TGTGCCAGCAGCCATACGGGACTAGAAAATGAGCAGTTCTTC
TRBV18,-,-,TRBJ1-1,CASSPRQGTHGTEAFF,TGTGCCAGCTCACCAAGGCAGGGAACCCATGGCACTGAAGCTTTCTTT
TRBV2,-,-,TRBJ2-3,CASRRELGTDTQYF,TGTGCCAGCAGACGGGAGTTGGGTACAGATACGCAGTATTTT
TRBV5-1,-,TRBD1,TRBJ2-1,CASSFGEQGARNEQFF,TGCGCCAGCAGCTTTGGGGAACAGGGGGCGAGAAATGAGCAGTTCTTC
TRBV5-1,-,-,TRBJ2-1,CASSSRPGAPEDEQFF,TGCGCCAGCAGCTCGAGGCCAGGGGCCCCGGAGGATGAGCAGTTCTTC
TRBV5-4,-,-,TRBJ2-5,CASSRSMGDQETQYF,TGTGCCAGCAGCCGATCTATGGGGGACCAAGAGACCCAGTACTTC
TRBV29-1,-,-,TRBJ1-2,CSAARGDYGYTF,TGCAGCGCCGCCCGGGGAGACTATGGCTACACCTTC
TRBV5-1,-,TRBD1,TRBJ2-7,CASRNTGTGGYEQYF,TGCGCCAGCAGAAATACCGGGACAGGGGGCTACGAGCAGTACTTC
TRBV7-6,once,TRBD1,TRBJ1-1,CASSQIRGQGSAEAFF,TGTGCCAGCAGTCAGATACGAGGACAGGGATCGGCTGAAGCTTTCTTT
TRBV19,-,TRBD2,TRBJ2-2,CASSLVAGGPRGELFF,TGTGCCAGTAGTTTGGTAGCGGGGGGCCCAAGAGGGGAGCTGTTTTTT
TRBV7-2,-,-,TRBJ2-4,CASSDRDGKNIQYF,TGTGCCAGCAGCGACCGGGACGGGAAAAACATTCAGTACTTC
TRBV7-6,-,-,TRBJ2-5,CASSVLQETQYF,TGTGCCAGCAGCGTACTACAAGAGACCCAGTACTTC
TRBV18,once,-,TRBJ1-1,CASSSGENTEAFF,TGTGCCAGCTCATCAGGGGAGAACACTGAAGCTTTCTTT
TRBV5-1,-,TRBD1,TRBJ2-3,CASRLDRASTDTQYF,TGCGCCAGCAGACTAGACAGGGCCTCCACAGATACGCAGTATTTT
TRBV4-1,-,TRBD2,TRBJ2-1,CASSGGAGYNEQFF,TGCGCCAGCTCAGGAGGAGCGGGATACAATGAGCAGTTCTTC
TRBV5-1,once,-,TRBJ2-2,CASSLVGTRNTGELFF,TGCGCCAGCAGCTTGGTTGGGACCCGGAACACCGGGGAGCTGTTTTTT
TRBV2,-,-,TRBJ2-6,CASSSGTSGANVLTF,TGTGCCAGCAGCTCAGGCACCTCCGGGGCCAACGTCCTGACTTTC
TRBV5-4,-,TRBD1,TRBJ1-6,CAGGTGQGSPLHF,TGTGCCGGGGGGACAGGGCAAGGCTCACCCCTCCACTTT
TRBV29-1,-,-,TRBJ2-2,CSVEDRGTNTGELFF,TGCAGCGTTGAAGATCGCGGAACGAACACCGGGGAGCTGTTTTTT